This TCR beta chain was profiled in a study of T cells after yellow fever vaccination. Study-wide findings and caveats: Reappearing after the booster were most of the clones from primary vaccination (about 96% CD4, 85% to 90% CD8). Researchers report a weaker secondary response that nonetheless peaked faster, day 5 versus 15.

This clonotype has only a few counts. The antigen remains unidentified. The CDR3 contains 14 residues. Germline lookup yields CDR1 SGHRS and CDR2 YFSETQ. V lost 4 bases and J lost 2; bases outside the gene matches: 6. In making TCR cDNA, 5'RACE template switching added a universal primer site and UMIs to it. TCRdb used MiXCR to reprocess the 5' RACE reads, holding one entry per CDR3 protein. The sample records approximately 300,000 distinct CDR3 sequences, approximately 11% being singletons. The sequencing used CD4+ T cells sorted from PBMCs, collected 45 days after the yellow fever booster vaccination. This clonotype was sampled from a man younger than 35 who received the YFV17D yellow fever vaccine. J is TRBJ2-7 and V is TRBV5-1; 7 nucleotides align to TRBD2. DNA of the CDR3: TGCGCCAGCAGCGGGGCAGCGGGGCCCTACGAGCAGTACTTC. Protein: CASSGAAGPYEQYF.